These 7 T cell receptor beta chains were all obtained from the same sample, sequenced in a study of T cells after yellow fever vaccination. TCRdb reprocessed the 5' RACE reads via MiXCR and lists one record per CDR3 protein. Among roughly 310,000 distinct CDR3 sequences listed, roughly 3.5% were seen once. The specimen was PBMCs, collected on the day of the yellow fever booster vaccination. Receptor source: a man between 18 and 29 years old who received the YFV17D yellow fever vaccine.

This clonotype was counted many times. The rearrangement links TRBV5-1 to TRBJ1-1, with 7 bases fitting TRBD1. This CDR3 comprises 14 residues. With 2 bases clipped from V and 1 base from J, the junction kept 2 bases outside the gene matches. CDR1 is SGHRS and CDR2 is YFSETQ in the germline V gene. DNA for the CDR3: TGCGCCAGCAGCTTAACAGGGGAGAACACTGAAGCTTTCTTT. It yields the protein CASSLTGENTEAFF.

This clonotype was seen many times. This rearrangement joins TRBV5-1 to TRBJ2-1; TRBD2 aligns across 13 bases. There are 16 residues in the CDR3. Germline CDR1 is SGHRS and CDR2 is YFSETQ. The trim removed 4 bases at V and 9 bases at J, leaving 10 bases unmatched. CDR3 DNA: TGCGCCAGCAGCCTAACTAGCGGGGGGGCCCAATCTGAGCAGTTCTTC. Amino acid sequence: CASSLTSGGAQSEQFF.

This clonotype has a count of ten or more. This chain links TRBV5-1 with TRBJ1-2; D might be TRBD1 (5 bases). Between the trimmed V and J ends, which lost 6 bases and 0 bases, there was a span of 12 bases. Germline V gives CDR1 SGHRS, CDR2 YFSETQ. The CDR3 contains 14 residues. The CDR3 sequence: CASTIGGANYGYTF. The CDR3 DNA reads as TGCGCCAGCACCATTGGGGGGGCTAACTATGGCTACACCTTC.

The V gene is TRBV19, the J gene TRBJ2-1, with 8 bases that match TRBD2. V was clipped by 9 bases and J by 7 bases; unmatched bases: 5. The length of the CDR3 is 12 residues. Germline V lookup: CDR1 LNHDA, CDR2 SQIVND (reference sequence). DNA of the CDR3: TGTGCCAGCGGGGGGGCCGGAAATGAGCAGTTCTTC. Encoded protein: CASGGAGNEQFF.

This clonotype was seen more than once but under ten times. The chain has TRBV18 and TRBJ1-1; D uncertain. Germline loops: CDR1 KGHSH, CDR2 LQKENI. The CDR3 loop spans 12 amino acids. Trimming took off 4 bases at V and 2 bases at J, with 5 bases between the two ends. The CDR3 here is CASSRSNTEAFF. The CDR3, as DNA: TGTGCCAGCTCACGGAGTAACACTGAAGCTTTCTTT.

The chain combines TRBV18 with TRBJ2-3; 8 bases fit TRBD2. V shed 1 base and J 4 bases; nucleotides not matched to a gene: 16. The CDR3 contains 19 residues. Germline lookup yields CDR1 KGHSH and CDR2 LQKENI. The CDR3 is CASSPLRIFTGGFADTQYF. DNA for the CDR3: TGTGCCAGCTCACCACTCCGTATCTTTACGGGGGGGTTCGCAGATACGCAGTATTTT. Together with reference TRBV18 and TRBJ2-3, the CDR3 gives the full variable domain: NAGVMQNPRHLVRRRGQEARLRCSPMKGHSHVYWYRQLPEEGLKFMVYLQKENIIDESGMPKERFSAEFPKEGPSILRIQQVVRGDSAAYFCASSPLRIFTGGFADTQYFGPGTRLTVL.

This clonotype was recorded at least ten times. The rearrangement joins TRBV5-1 to TRBJ2-1; the match to TRBD2 covers 15 bases. The CDR3 contains 15 residues. Germline lookup yields CDR1 SGHRS and CDR2 YFSETQ. V was pared by 4 bases and J by 9 bases, with 5 bases of the junction left unmatched. DNA of the CDR3: TGCGCCAGCAGCATAGGGACTAGCGGGGGGTCTGAGCAGTTCTTC. The encoded protein is CASSIGTSGGSEQFF. The full variable domain, in which reference TRBV5-1 and TRBJ2-1 provide the parts outside the CDR3, is KAGVTQTPRYLIKTRGQQVTLSCSPISGHRSVSWYQQTPGQGLQFLFEYFSETQRNKGNFPGRFSGRQFSNSRSEMNVSTLELGDSALYLCASSIGTSGGSEQFFGPGTRLTVL.